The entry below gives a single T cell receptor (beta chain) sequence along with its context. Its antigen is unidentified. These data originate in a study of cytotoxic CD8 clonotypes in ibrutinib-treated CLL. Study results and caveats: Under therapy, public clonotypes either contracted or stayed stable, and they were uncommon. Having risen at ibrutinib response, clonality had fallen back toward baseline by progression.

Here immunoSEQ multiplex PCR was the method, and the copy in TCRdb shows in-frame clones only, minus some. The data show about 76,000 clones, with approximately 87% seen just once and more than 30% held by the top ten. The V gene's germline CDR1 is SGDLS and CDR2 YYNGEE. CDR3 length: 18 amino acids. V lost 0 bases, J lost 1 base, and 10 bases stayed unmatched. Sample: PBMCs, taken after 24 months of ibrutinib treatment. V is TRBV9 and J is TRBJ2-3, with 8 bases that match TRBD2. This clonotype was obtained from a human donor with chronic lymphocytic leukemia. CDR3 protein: CASSVGPGGPKGTDTQYF. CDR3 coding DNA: TGTGCCAGCAGCGTAGGGCCGGGAGGGCCTAAGGGCACAGATACGCAGTATTTT.